This is a list of T cell receptor beta chains from one sample in a study of shared clonotypes between healthy human individuals. Profiled with immunoSEQ multiplex PCR; TCRdb holds only in-frame clones, not every one. The sample has 550,000 to 700,000 clones; around 73% are singletons. What was sequenced was memory CD4+ T cells sorted from blood. The receptor set was obtained from a woman in her twenties or thirties in good health. Both conserved end residues are part of each CDR3. Fields, in order: CDR3 DNA, CDR3 protein, clone size, D gene, J gene, V gene. D genes are given only for firm matches. Clone size is not always given. Where it is, it says once, few, many or a class for expanded clones.

cdr3_nt: TGTGCCAGCAGAATTAGGGGCGGTGAGACCCAGTACTTC; cdr3_aa: CASRIRGGETQYF; clone_size: -; d_call: -; j_call: TRBJ2-5; v_call: TRBV7-8
cdr3_nt: TGCGCCAGCAGCCAGCCCCGACAGGGAGGGGGCTACACCTTC; cdr3_aa: CASSQPRQGGGYTF; clone_size: few; d_call: TRBD1; j_call: TRBJ1-2; v_call: TRBV4-1
cdr3_nt: TGTGCCAGCAGCCCTCGCAGGGGGCTAGGAACTGAAGCTTTCTTT; cdr3_aa: CASSPRRGLGTEAFF; clone_size: -; d_call: TRBD1; j_call: TRBJ1-1; v_call: TRBV7-9
cdr3_nt: TGTGCCAGCAAGGACAGGGCCGTAAGAAAAAGCAATCAGCCCCAGCATTTT; cdr3_aa: CASKDRAVRKSNQPQHF; clone_size: -; d_call: TRBD1; j_call: TRBJ1-5; v_call: TRBV28
cdr3_nt: TGTGCCAGCAGCTTAGGCGGACGGGGGGCGAATTTAGCCAAAAACATTCAGTACTTC; cdr3_aa: CASSLGGRGANLAKNIQYF; clone_size: once; d_call: -; j_call: TRBJ2-4; v_call: TRBV7-8
cdr3_nt: TGTGCCAGCTCCCAGGGACTATCGGAGACCCAGTACTTC; cdr3_aa: CASSQGLSETQYF; clone_size: -; d_call: TRBD2; j_call: TRBJ2-5; v_call: TRBV18
cdr3_nt: TGTGCCAGTAGTATGACACTCTCCTACAATGAGCAGTTCTTC; cdr3_aa: CASSMTLSYNEQFF; clone_size: -; d_call: -; j_call: TRBJ2-1; v_call: TRBV19
cdr3_nt: TGTGCCAGCAGCTCAACGGCGGGGACAGGGGGATACAATGAGCAGTTCTTC; cdr3_aa: CASSSTAGTGGYNEQFF; clone_size: -; d_call: TRBD1; j_call: TRBJ2-1; v_call: TRBV7-9
cdr3_nt: TGTGCCAGCAGCCTTAGGGGCACTGAAGCTTTCTTT; cdr3_aa: CASSLRGTEAFF; clone_size: -; d_call: -; j_call: TRBJ1-1; v_call: TRBV5-6
cdr3_nt: TGTGCCATCAGTGAGGCTAATTCCTACGAGCAGTACTTC; cdr3_aa: CAISEANSYEQYF; clone_size: few; d_call: -; j_call: TRBJ2-7; v_call: TRBV10-3
cdr3_nt: TGTGCCAGCAGCTTAGGAACTACAGATACGCAGTATTTT; cdr3_aa: CASSLGTTDTQYF; clone_size: once; d_call: -; j_call: TRBJ2-3; v_call: TRBV7-9
cdr3_nt: TGTGCCAGCAGTTACGGGAGTAGCTCCTACAATGAGCAGTTCTTC; cdr3_aa: CASSYGSSSYNEQFF; clone_size: few; d_call: -; j_call: TRBJ2-1; v_call: TRBV6-5
cdr3_nt: TGTGCCACCAGCAGAGGGGACAGGGGTAGCACCGGGGAGCTGTTTTTT; cdr3_aa: CATSRGDRGSTGELFF; clone_size: -; d_call: TRBD1; j_call: TRBJ2-2; v_call: TRBV15
cdr3_nt: TGTGCCAGCAGCCGGTCCCGCGGGACCGAGCAGTACTTC; cdr3_aa: CASSRSRGTEQYF; clone_size: -; d_call: -; j_call: TRBJ2-7; v_call: TRBV11-2
cdr3_nt: TGTGCCACCAGCAGATCCGGGACAGGGATGGCCAATCAGCCCCAGCATTTT; cdr3_aa: CATSRSGTGMANQPQHF; clone_size: -; d_call: TRBD1; j_call: TRBJ1-5; v_call: TRBV15
cdr3_nt: TGTGCCAGCAGGGCCGGAGAAAGACAGGGGGCCCAGTACTTC; cdr3_aa: CASRAGERQGAQYF; clone_size: -; d_call: TRBD1; j_call: TRBJ2-5; v_call: TRBV13
cdr3_nt: TGTGCCAGCAGTCCATTCGACCCTGGACAGCCAGAAGCTTTCTTT; cdr3_aa: CASSPFDPGQPEAFF; clone_size: -; d_call: -; j_call: TRBJ1-1; v_call: TRBV28
cdr3_nt: TGTGCCAGCAGCGCCCCAAGCTCTGGGGCCAACGTCCTGACTTTC; cdr3_aa: CASSAPSSGANVLTF; clone_size: -; d_call: -; j_call: TRBJ2-6; v_call: TRBV9
cdr3_nt: TGTGCCAGTAGTATAGGACAGTCTAACTATGGCTACACCTTC; cdr3_aa: CASSIGQSNYGYTF; clone_size: -; d_call: -; j_call: TRBJ1-2; v_call: TRBV19
cdr3_nt: TGTGCCTGGACCCAACATACAGGGATGGGTCAGCCCCAGCATTTT; cdr3_aa: CAWTQHTGMGQPQHF; clone_size: -; d_call: -; j_call: TRBJ1-5; v_call: TRBV30
cdr3_nt: TGCAGCGTTCGGGGGGGGCAGGAGACCCAGTACTTC; cdr3_aa: CSVRGGQETQYF; clone_size: -; d_call: TRBD2; j_call: TRBJ2-5; v_call: TRBV29-1
cdr3_nt: TGTGCCAGCAGCACATGGGAGTATCCCTACGAGCAGTACTTC; cdr3_aa: CASSTWEYPYEQYF; clone_size: -; d_call: -; j_call: TRBJ2-7; v_call: TRBV7-2
cdr3_nt: TGTGCCAGCAGCCTAGGCAATCAGCCCCAGCATTTT; cdr3_aa: CASSLGNQPQHF; clone_size: few; d_call: -; j_call: TRBJ1-5; v_call: TRBV14
cdr3_nt: TGCAGCGTTTATGTACAGGGTGGTGAAAAACTGTTTTTT; cdr3_aa: CSVYVQGGEKLFF; clone_size: -; d_call: -; j_call: TRBJ1-4; v_call: TRBV29-1
cdr3_nt: TGTGCCAGCAGTTTAAGTGAGGGGGAGCTGTTTTTT; cdr3_aa: CASSLSEGELFF; clone_size: -; d_call: -; j_call: TRBJ2-2; v_call: TRBV27
cdr3_nt: TGTGCCAGCAGTTACCGACAGGGCAACGGGGAGCTGTTTTTT; cdr3_aa: CASSYRQGNGELFF; clone_size: -; d_call: TRBD1; j_call: TRBJ2-2; v_call: TRBV6-6
cdr3_nt: TGTGCCAGCAAAAAAGGGGACAGCATTTTCCACTATGGCTACACCTTC; cdr3_aa: CASKKGDSIFHYGYTF; clone_size: -; d_call: TRBD1; j_call: TRBJ1-2; v_call: TRBV2
cdr3_nt: TGCGCCAGCAGCTCCCACAGGGGCTCCTACAATGAGCAGTTCTTC; cdr3_aa: CASSSHRGSYNEQFF; clone_size: -; d_call: TRBD1; j_call: TRBJ2-1; v_call: TRBV5-1
cdr3_nt: TGCGCCAGCAGCTTGGTGGGGGTGACAGGCCAATTGGGGAACACCGGGGAGCTGTTTTTT; cdr3_aa: CASSLVGVTGQLGNTGELFF; clone_size: -; d_call: -; j_call: TRBJ2-2; v_call: TRBV5-1
cdr3_nt: TGTGCCAGCAGTGATGCTCGGTGGGAGCAGTTCTTC; cdr3_aa: CASSDARWEQFF; clone_size: -; d_call: -; j_call: TRBJ2-1; v_call: TRBV6-1
cdr3_nt: TGTGCCAGCAGTGAGCGACCGGGGGTCCCCCAGCATTTT; cdr3_aa: CASSERPGVPQHF; clone_size: once; d_call: -; j_call: TRBJ1-5; v_call: TRBV6-1
cdr3_nt: TGTGCCTGGAGCCACGGGGGACCGGGAAATTCACCCCTCCACTTT; cdr3_aa: CAWSHGGPGNSPLHF; clone_size: -; d_call: -; j_call: TRBJ1-6; v_call: TRBV30
cdr3_nt: TGTGCCAGCAGTTTATACCCAGGGGCGGGGACTGAAGCTTTCTTT; cdr3_aa: CASSLYPGAGTEAFF; clone_size: -; d_call: -; j_call: TRBJ1-1; v_call: TRBV28
cdr3_nt: TGTGCCAGCGCCCCCGAGTTCGCGCGGGCCTACGAGCAGTACTTC; cdr3_aa: CASAPEFARAYEQYF; clone_size: -; d_call: -; j_call: TRBJ2-7; v_call: TRBV27
cdr3_nt: TGCGCCAGCAGCTTTCCAGGGATTGACGAGACCCAGTACTTC; cdr3_aa: CASSFPGIDETQYF; clone_size: -; d_call: -; j_call: TRBJ2-5; v_call: TRBV5-1
cdr3_nt: TGTGCCAGCAGCCTCACGACTAGCGGGGGTCTCACAGATACGCAGTATTTT; cdr3_aa: CASSLTTSGGLTDTQYF; clone_size: once; d_call: TRBD2; j_call: TRBJ2-3; v_call: TRBV28
cdr3_nt: TGTGCCAGCAGTCCGACTAGCCCTAGCACAGATACGCAGTATTTT; cdr3_aa: CASSPTSPSTDTQYF; clone_size: -; d_call: TRBD2; j_call: TRBJ2-3; v_call: TRBV2
cdr3_nt: TGTGCCAGCAGCTTAGTTCTAGCGGGACTCACAGATACGCAGTATTTT; cdr3_aa: CASSLVLAGLTDTQYF; clone_size: -; d_call: TRBD2; j_call: TRBJ2-3; v_call: TRBV11-2
cdr3_nt: TGTGCCAGCAGCTTTAAGGACCCGGGAGGTGAAAAACTGTTTTTT; cdr3_aa: CASSFKDPGGEKLFF; clone_size: -; d_call: -; j_call: TRBJ1-4; v_call: TRBV13
cdr3_nt: TGTGCCAGTAGTACCACCACCGGGACAGGGGGATACAATGAGCAGTTCTTC; cdr3_aa: CASSTTTGTGGYNEQFF; clone_size: few; d_call: TRBD1; j_call: TRBJ2-1; v_call: TRBV19
cdr3_nt: TGTGCCAGTAGTTCCCACAGGGGAAGGGATGGCTACACCTTC; cdr3_aa: CASSSHRGRDGYTF; clone_size: few; d_call: TRBD1; j_call: TRBJ1-2; v_call: TRBV19
cdr3_nt: TGCGCCAGCAGCTTGGGCCTAGCGAATCAAGAGACCCAGTACTTC; cdr3_aa: CASSLGLANQETQYF; clone_size: many; d_call: -; j_call: TRBJ2-5; v_call: TRBV5-1
cdr3_nt: TGTGCCAGTCTCCCGGGCGGGACAGGGCTATTAGGGAACTATGGCTACACCTTC; cdr3_aa: CASLPGGTGLLGNYGYTF; clone_size: -; d_call: TRBD1; j_call: TRBJ1-2; v_call: TRBV5-4
cdr3_nt: TGTGCCAGTCGAAGGGGGGGGACGGTGAACACTGAAGCTTTCTTT; cdr3_aa: CASRRGGTVNTEAFF; clone_size: -; d_call: -; j_call: TRBJ1-1; v_call: TRBV19
cdr3_nt: TGCGCCAGCAGCCAACGGCCCTTAGCGGGAGATCGCACAGATACGCAGTATTTT; cdr3_aa: CASSQRPLAGDRTDTQYF; clone_size: -; d_call: TRBD2; j_call: TRBJ2-3; v_call: TRBV4-1
cdr3_nt: TGTGCCAGCAGTGAGTTGTGGGCTCAGCCCCAGCATTTT; cdr3_aa: CASSELWAQPQHF; clone_size: -; d_call: -; j_call: TRBJ1-5; v_call: TRBV2
cdr3_nt: TGTGCCAGCAGGGAGGGTCCTAGCCCCTACAATGAGCAGTTCTTC; cdr3_aa: CASREGPSPYNEQFF; clone_size: few; d_call: -; j_call: TRBJ2-1; v_call: TRBV2
cdr3_nt: TGTGCCAGCAGCTCTCAGGGGGTAGGCGGCTACACCTTC; cdr3_aa: CASSSQGVGGYTF; clone_size: -; d_call: TRBD1; j_call: TRBJ1-2; v_call: TRBV7-9
cdr3_nt: TGTGCCAGCAGCTTAGATACGTATCTGAACACCGGGGAGCTGTTTTTT; cdr3_aa: CASSLDTYLNTGELFF; clone_size: few; d_call: -; j_call: TRBJ2-2; v_call: TRBV7-8
cdr3_nt: TGTGCCAGCAGCTCAGAAGGACTCCGCCGGGGGGATACGCAGTATTTT; cdr3_aa: CASSSEGLRRGDTQYF; clone_size: -; d_call: -; j_call: TRBJ2-3; v_call: TRBV7-9
cdr3_nt: TGTGCCAGCAGTGAATATATTGGGGGATACGGTGAAGCTTTCTTT; cdr3_aa: CASSEYIGGYGEAFF; clone_size: few; d_call: -; j_call: TRBJ1-1; v_call: TRBV25-1
cdr3_nt: TGTGCCAGCTCACTCTACACGGAAAGGGCCGCAAGCAATCAGCCCCAGCATTTT; cdr3_aa: CASSLYTERAASNQPQHF; clone_size: -; d_call: -; j_call: TRBJ1-5; v_call: TRBV18
cdr3_nt: TGTGCCAGCAGCGGGGACAGGGGGCGACAAGAGACCCAGTACTTC; cdr3_aa: CASSGDRGRQETQYF; clone_size: -; d_call: TRBD1; j_call: TRBJ2-5; v_call: TRBV6-5
cdr3_nt: TGTGCCAGCAGCTTAGGACTAGCGGGAGATAGAAAGTTCTTC; cdr3_aa: CASSLGLAGDRKFF; clone_size: -; d_call: TRBD2; j_call: TRBJ2-1; v_call: TRBV7-8
cdr3_nt: TGCGCCAGCAGCTTCAGGGGGATTGGCACCGGGGAGCTGTTTTTT; cdr3_aa: CASSFRGIGTGELFF; clone_size: few; d_call: TRBD1; j_call: TRBJ2-2; v_call: TRBV5-1